Presented here are 29 T cell receptor beta chains from one specimen sequenced in a study of T cell repertoires in ileal Crohn's disease. Regarding time point: inflamed ileum from the surgical specimen. The assay was immunoSEQ multiplex PCR, and TCRdb's table has in-frame clones only and misses some. The table shows about 17,000 clones, with 60% to 85% occurring only once. Sequenced material: ileal tissue. Receptors were obtained from an adult with Crohn's disease.

The chain joins TRBV25-1 to TRBJ2-5; 10 bases line up with TRBD1. The germline V gene has CDR1 MGHDK and CDR2 SYGVNS. CDR3 length: 15 amino acids. The V and J ends lost 6 bases and 4 bases, in that order; junction bases with no gene match: 8. DNA for the CDR3: TGTGCCAGCAGGGCCGGGACAGGGGTTTCAGAGACCCAGTACTTC. Amino acids: CASRAGTGVSETQYF.

This clone came up a few times. The chain links TRBV21-1 to TRBJ2-2; the DNA was not used to check the table's D call, TRBD2. TRBV21-1 is flagged as a pseudogene. There are 13 residues in the CDR3. CDR3 sequence reads: CATRGADGGELFF. The CDR3 DNA follows: TGTGCCACCCGGGGGGCGGACGGGGGGGAGCTGTTTTTT.

V and J are TRBV5-1 and TRBJ2-4; no firm D call. The CDR3 runs to 14 residues. V was pared by 4 bases and J by 7 bases, with 15 bases between. Germline V lookup: CDR1 SGHRS, CDR2 YFSETQ. DNA of the CDR3: TGCGCCAGCAGCATTGACAACCCCTGGAACATTCAGTACTTC. This encodes CASSIDNPWNIQYF.

This chain uses TRBV4-2 with TRBJ1-2, with D tentatively TRBD1 (5 bases). The CDR3 spans 14 residues. The germline gives CDR1 LGHNA, CDR2 YNFKEQ. With 1 base removed from V and 3 bases from J, the gap between germline ends came to 9 bases. This CDR3 is CASSQGTLHYGYTF. CDR3 in DNA: TGTGCCAGCAGCCAAGGGACACTTCACTATGGCTACACCTTC.

This clone is medium-sized in the sample. CDR3 region: CASSLASGLYEQYF. CDR3 DNA: TGTGCCAGCAGTTTGGCTAGCGGGCTCTACGAGCAGTACTTC. This sequence joins TRBV27 and TRBJ2-7, with TRBD2 matching over 8 bases. The germline gives CDR1 MNHEY, CDR2 SMNVEV (reference sequence). The CDR3 is 14 amino acids. Trimming took 3 bases from V and 3 from J; bases not matched to a gene: 4.

The rearrangement links TRBV7-2 to TRBJ2-5; TRBD2 aligns across 8 bases. The J segment lost 3 bases and the V segment lost 7 bases, leaving 7 bases of the junction unmatched. Germline assignment: CDR1 SGHTA and CDR2 FQGNSA. The CDR3 contains 14 residues. CDR3 protein: CASTLGLGEETQYF. The CDR3 bases are TGTGCCAGCACCCTGGGACTAGGGGAAGAGACCCAGTACTTC.

By sample fraction, this clone is medium-sized. This chain links TRBV28 with TRBJ1-2; maybe TRBD1 (5 bases). Trimming stripped 2 bases from V and 7 bases from J, with 11 bases between. Germline assignment: CDR1 MDHEN and CDR2 SYDVKM. CDR3 length: 13 amino acids. Here the CDR3 reads CASSLNPGSGYTF. The DNA for the CDR3 is TGTGCCAGCAGTTTAAACCCAGGGAGTGGCTACACCTTC.

Concerning this clone: The sample has other DNA sequences that encode this CDR3 too. This chain links TRBV5-4 with TRBJ2-7; 8 bases match TRBD1. Germline values: CDR1 SGHNT, CDR2 YYREEE (reference sequence). The trim removed 4 bases at V and 4 bases at J, leaving 7 bases unmatched. The CDR3 is made up of 14 amino acids. CDR3 nucleotides: TGTGCCAGCAGCCGAGGACAGGGTGGGTACGAGCAGTACTTC. Its protein is CASSRGQGGYEQYF. The full variable domain, rest sourced from reference TRBV5-4 and TRBJ2-7, is ETGVTQSPTHLIKTRGQQVTLRCSSQSGHNTVSWYQQALGQGPQFIFQYYREEENGRGNFPPRFSGLQFPNYSSELNVNALELDDSALYLCASSRGQGGYEQYFGPGTRLTVT.

The rearrangement links TRBV2 to TRBJ1-1; tentative D call: TRBD1 (5 bases). Germline CDR1 and CDR2: SNHLY and FYNNEI. CDR3 size: 11 residues. The germline V and J ends were trimmed by 6 bases and 6 bases, with 8 bases remaining between them. CDR3 protein: CASREGPEAFF. In DNA form, the CDR3 reads TGTGCCAGCAGGGAGGGGCCTGAAGCTTTCTTT. The variable domain in full, with the rest retrieved from reference TRBV2 and TRBJ1-1, is EPEVTQTPSHQVTQMGQEVILRCVPISNHLYFYWYRQILGQKVEFLVSFYNNEISEKSEIFDDQFSVERPDGSNFTLKIRSTKLEDSAMYFCASREGPEAFFGQGTRLTVV.

The chain joins TRBV5-1 to TRBJ1-6, with a weak D call TRBD1 (6 bases). The CDR3 totals 17 residues. V lost 0 bases and J lost 10, with 20 bases in between. Germline V CDR1 and CDR2: SGHRS, YFSETQ. The CDR3 DNA reads TGCGCCAGCAGCTTGGGGGGCGGGGGACAAGGCCGGTCACCCCTCCACTTT. It specifies CASSLGGGGQGRSPLHF.

The chain carries TRBV19 and TRBJ2-5, with a weak D call TRBD2 (6 bases). V lost 6 bases to trimming and J lost 3 bases, with 11 bases between them. The CDR3 has 13 amino acids. Germline V gene data show CDR1 as LNHDA and CDR2 as SQIVND (reference sequence). The CDR3 here is CASRRGPKETQYF. Written as DNA, the CDR3 is TGTGCCAGTAGGCGGGGACCTAAAGAGACCCAGTACTTC.

V gene TRBV19 combines with J gene TRBJ2-3; 12 bases fit TRBD2. Germline V gene data show CDR1 as LNHDA and CDR2 as SQIVND (reference sequence). Trimming removed 5 bases from V and 3 bases from J; junction bases left unmatched: 15. The CDR3 totals 19 residues. The CDR3 sequence: CASSPTGGGLAGPTDTQYF. CDR3 coding DNA: TGTGCCAGTAGTCCAACGGGGGGCGGACTAGCGGGGCCTACAGATACGCAGTATTTT.

The genes are TRBV5-1 and TRBJ2-2; possibly TRBD1 or TRBD2 for D (5 bases each). This CDR3 spans 16 amino acids. V was clipped by 0 bases and J by 4 bases, with 13 bases between them. CDR1 is SGHRS, CDR2 YFSETQ, per germline. The CDR3 DNA reads as TGCGCCAGCAGCTTGGGAGGCCCCGGGACCACCGGGGAGCTGTTTTTT. Its protein product is CASSLGGPGTTGELFF. The full variable domain, completed using reference TRBV5-1 and TRBJ2-2, is KAGVTQTPRYLIKTRGQQVTLSCSPISGHRSVSWYQQTPGQGLQFLFEYFSETQRNKGNFPGRFSGRQFSNSRSEMNVSTLELGDSALYLCASSLGGPGTTGELFFGEGSRLTVL.

The J gene is TRBJ1-1, the V gene TRBV7-8, with 7 bases aligning to TRBD1. Per the germline V gene, CDR1 is SGHVS and CDR2 is FQNEAQ. V lost 5 bases, J lost 1 base, and 10 bases stayed unmatched. The CDR3 has 16 residues. The CDR3 DNA sequence: TGTGCCAGCAGCCCTACGTCGACAGGGCCGAACACTGAAGCTTTCTTT. Encoded protein: CASSPTSTGPNTEAFF.

The chain links TRBV18 to TRBJ2-7; TRBD1 is a possible D gene (6 bases). Germline CDR1 and CDR2: KGHSH and LQKENI. The CDR3 is 13 residues long. V was pared by 5 bases and J by 3 bases, with 11 bases between. The CDR3 DNA is TGTGCCAGCTCAGATGCACAGGGCTACGAGCAGTACTTC. Its protein is CASSDAQGYEQYF.

This chain connects TRBV5-1 to TRBJ2-5; D possibly corresponds to TRBD1 (6 bases). V lost 0 bases and J lost 9, with 21 bases in between. CDR1 and CDR2 from the germline V gene are SGHRS and YFSETQ. CDR3 length equals 16 residues. The CDR3 sequence is CASSLDRDGPNGAQYF. The CDR3 nucleotides are TGCGCCAGCAGCTTGGACAGGGACGGCCCCAATGGGGCCCAGTACTTC.

The V gene is TRBV19, the J gene TRBJ2-7, with D perhaps given as TRBD1 or TRBD2 (5 bases each). The germline gives CDR1 LNHDA, CDR2 SQIVND (reference sequence). This CDR3 contains 14 residues. Between the trimmed V and J ends, which lost 6 bases and 1 base, there was a span of 13 bases. DNA of the CDR3: TGTGCCAGTAGCCCCCAGTGGGGGTCCTACGAGCAGTACTTC. Its translation is CASSPQWGSYEQYF.

V gene TRBV7-9 combines with J gene TRBJ2-1; 10 bases fit TRBD2. Trimming removed 5 bases from V and 11 bases from J; junction bases left unmatched: 12. The CDR3 is 15 residues long. Germline CDR1 reads SEHNR; CDR2 reads FQNEAQ (reference sequence). CDR3 residues: CASSPTGLAGDKQFF. In nucleotides, the CDR3 is TGTGCCAGCAGCCCCACGGGGCTAGCGGGAGACAAGCAGTTCTTC.

This clone was detected a few times. V usage is TRBV27 and J usage is TRBJ2-1, with 8 nucleotides matching TRBD1. Germline assignment: CDR1 MNHEY and CDR2 SMNVEV (reference sequence). V lost 8 bases to trimming and J lost 16 bases; unmatched junction nucleotides: 13. The CDR3 is 12 residues long. CDR3 sequence (DNA): TGTGCCAGCGGCAAACAGGGGGTTCTGCAATTCTTC. As protein: CASGKQGVLQFF.

The DNA for the CDR3 is TGTGCCAGCGGAGAGGGACAGGGGCAGTACAATGAGCAGTTCTTC. This gives the protein CASGEGQGQYNEQFF. This chain joins TRBV6-1 and TRBJ2-1; TRBD1 matches at 10 bases. Germline CDR1 and CDR2: MNHNS and SASEGT. This CDR3 has 15 amino acids. Losses at the gene ends were 8 bases for V and 4 bases for J; bases not matched to a gene: 8.

This clone occurred a few times. V usage is TRBV29-1 and J usage is TRBJ2-1; D perhaps matches TRBD2 (5 bases). The CDR3 contains 16 residues. Germline assignment: CDR1 SQVTM and CDR2 ANQGSEA. Trimming removed 2 bases from V and 0 bases from J, with 14 bases in between. CDR3 sequence (DNA): TGCAGCGTTGAAAGGGCGCGGGCTAGCTCCTACAATGAGCAGTTCTTC. This sequence encodes CSVERARASSYNEQFF.

The gene calls are TRBV6-5 and TRBJ2-1; 7 bases align to TRBD1. In germline, CDR1 is MNHEY, CDR2 SVGAGI. The trim removed 0 bases at V and 6 bases at J, leaving 5 bases unmatched. CDR3 length equals 15 residues. The CDR3 DNA is TGTGCCAGCAGTTACTCGAGGAGACAGGGCAATGAGCAGTTCTTC. This encodes CASSYSRRQGNEQFF.

The chain joins TRBV6-5 to TRBJ1-1; the D is unclear. V was clipped by 6 bases and J by 5 bases, with 7 bases between them. Germline loops: CDR1 MNHEY, CDR2 SVGAGI. This CDR3 spans 11 amino acids. The CDR3 region has the DNA TGTGCCAGCAGCCGGGGAACTGAAGCTTTCTTT. The encoded protein is CASSRGTEAFF.

This chain uses TRBV5-6 with TRBJ1-2, with TRBD1 matching over 11 bases. Germline lookup yields CDR1 SGHDT and CDR2 YYEEEE. This CDR3 is 15 amino acids long. Unmatched junction bases numbered 4, after V lost 2 bases and J lost 4 bases. CDR3 amino acids: CASSFGTGGGYGYTF. The CDR3 DNA is TGTGCCAGCAGCTTCGGGACAGGGGGTGGCTATGGCTACACCTTC.

Comment on this clone: Other nucleotide sequences from this sample produce the same CDR3. V is TRBV19 and J is TRBJ2-2; TRBD1 agrees at 9 bases. J was trimmed by 5 bases and V by 6 bases; bases with no gene match: 7. Germline lookup yields CDR1 LNHDA and CDR2 SQIVND (reference sequence). The CDR3 runs to 15 residues. The CDR3 DNA sequence: TGTGCCAGTAGCCCCGGGACAGGGAGGACCGGGGAGCTGTTTTTT. Protein sequence: CASSPGTGRTGELFF.

The V gene is TRBV13, the J gene TRBJ2-7; 9 positions match TRBD1. The CDR3 spans 16 residues. With V trimmed by 1 base and J by 7 bases, 11 bases remained unmatched. Germline V gene data show CDR1 as PRHDT and CDR2 as FYEKMQ (reference sequence). CDR3 bases: TGTGCCAGCAGCTTAGAGGGTGGGACAGGGAGAGGGGAGCAGTACTTC. This encodes CASSLEGGTGRGEQYF.

The chain combines TRBV10-2 with TRBJ1-1; D call uncertain. The CDR3 is 13 amino acids. Looked up from germline, CDR1 is WSHSY and CDR2 is SAAADI. V lost 0 bases and J lost 1, with 3 bases in between. CDR3 nucleotides: TGCGCCAGCAGTGAGTCATGGAACACTGAAGCTTTCTTT. This encodes CASSESWNTEAFF.

This clone was seen only a few times. The rearrangement uses TRBV6-5 and TRBJ2-1, with unresolved D. The CDR3 is 11 amino acids. From germline, CDR1 is MNHEY and CDR2 SVGAGI. The ends were cut back, 6 bases at V and 7 bases at J, with 7 bases in the middle. CDR3 residues: CASRTGNEQFF. The CDR3 coding sequence is TGTGCCAGCAGGACCGGGAATGAGCAGTTCTTC.

By share, this clone counts as medium-sized (0.01 to 0.1%). The rearrangement joins TRBV6-6 to TRBJ2-3, with D possibly being TRBD1 or TRBD2 (5 bases each). This CDR3 spans 14 amino acids. The V end lost 5 bases, the J end lost 3 bases, and 12 bases lay between the germline ends. Germline assignment: CDR1 MNHNY and CDR2 SVGAGI (reference sequence). The CDR3 DNA reads TGTGCCAGCAGTCCGGGACGAGTAACAGATACGCAGTATTTT. It specifies CASSPGRVTDTQYF.